This T cell receptor (beta chain) was identified in a study of T cell responses to AZD1222 COVID-19 vaccine. Overall study: Some second doses came at about 4 weeks and others at about 12 weeks; these were pooled. Study-wide points: Donors in the cohort were predominantly white British and more often female, and clonal diversity was possibly underestimated. Close to half of all spike-specific TCRs reportedly target regions of the variants that are unmutated. After two AZD1222 doses, spike-specific TCR breadth and depth rose versus day 0.

The CDR3 extends over 11 amino acids. Germline V gene lookup returns CDR1 SGHNT and CDR2 YENEEA. V was pared by 1 base and J by 7 bases, with 2 bases between. In this sample, this clone turned up a few times. Antigen specificity is unknown. Method: immunoSEQ multiplex PCR; TCRdb's copy keeps in-frame clones and lacks some. The profile shows approximately 170,000 clones, around 93% of them singletons. The input for sequencing was peripheral blood, taken on day 0 of AZD1222 vaccination. This chain uses TRBV11-3 with TRBJ2-1; D is uncertain. The TCR comes from an adult in good health. This chain's CDR3 is CASSLGNEQFF. The CDR3 DNA reads as TGTGCCAGCAGCTTAGGGAATGAGCAGTTCTTC.